The 9 T cell receptor beta chains below all came from one sample that was sequenced in a study of T cells after yellow fever vaccination. Using its own MiXCR run on the 5' RACE reads, TCRdb lists one record per CDR3 protein. The sample holds 140,000 to 150,000 distinct CDR3 sequences; approximately 6.6% are singletons and the top ten take approximately 0.61%. The sequences come from CD4+ T cells sorted from PBMCs, collected 10 days after the yellow fever booster vaccination. These receptors all stem from a man aged 25 to 40 who received the YFV17D yellow fever vaccine.

The chain combines TRBV18 with TRBJ2-7, with D perhaps TRBD1 or TRBD2 (5 bases each). The CDR3 totals 12 residues. CDR1 KGHSH and CDR2 LQKENI come from the germline V gene. V was pared by 9 bases and J by 5 bases, with 14 bases between. CDR3: CASRGQQDEQYF. CDR3 DNA sequence: TGTGCCAGTCGCGGGCAACAGGACGAGCAGTACTTC. The complete variable domain, with remaining parts taken from reference TRBV18 and TRBJ2-7, reads NAGVMQNPRHLVRRRGQEARLRCSPMKGHSHVYWYRQLPEEGLKFMVYLQKENIIDESGMPKERFSAEFPKEGPSILRIQQVVRGDSAAYFCASRGQQDEQYFGPGTRLTVT.

This chain connects TRBV6-1 to TRBJ2-7, with a possible D match to TRBD2 (5 bases). This CDR3 is built from 11 residues. The V gene lost 3 bases and the J gene lost 7 bases, with 7 bases spanning the gap. Germline V gene lookup returns CDR1 MNHNS and CDR2 SASEGT. The chain's CDR3 is CASSDRREQYF. The CDR3 coding sequence is TGTGCCAGCAGTGATAGGAGGGAGCAGTACTTC.

Many counts were recorded for this clonotype. As DNA, the CDR3 is TGTGCCAGCAGCCTTGACGGTCTGCTGAGAGAGCAGTACTTC. This translates into CASSLDGLLREQYF. This chain links TRBV5-4 with TRBJ2-7; D gene unclear. The V gene lost 4 bases and the J gene lost 7 bases, with 18 bases spanning the gap. Germline CDR1 is SGHNT and CDR2 is YYREEE (reference sequence). This CDR3 is built from 14 residues.

This clonotype has ten or more counts. The rearrangement links TRBV29-1 to TRBJ1-1, with D unclear. Germline-derived CDR1 and CDR2 are SQVTM and ANQGSEA. V was clipped by 4 bases and J by 6 bases, with 9 bases between them. There are 11 residues in the CDR3. The CDR3 spells CSVARGAEAFF. The CDR3 coding sequence is TGCAGCGTTGCTCGCGGCGCTGAAGCTTTCTTT.

This clonotype showed up many times. This chain uses TRBV6-5 with TRBJ2-1; a possible D gene is TRBD2 (5 bases). Germline V gene data show CDR1 as MNHEY and CDR2 as SVGAGI. This CDR3 has 17 amino acids. The V end was cut by 8 bases, the J end by 3 bases, with 23 bases between. For the CDR3, the DNA is TGTGCCAGCCAAGCCAGCGGATACCAACATCGCTACAATGAGCAGTTCTTC. Translating gives CASQASGYQHRYNEQFF.

This clonotype has at least ten counts. The J gene is TRBJ1-4, the V gene TRBV18; D unclear. The CDR3 totals 11 residues. In germline, CDR1 is KGHSH, CDR2 LQKENI. V dropped 6 bases and J dropped 5 bases, with 4 bases sitting between them. The CDR3 loop is CASSLNEKLFF. The CDR3 DNA is TGTGCCAGCTCCCTGAATGAAAAACTGTTTTTT. Full variable domain (rest looked up from reference TRBV18 and TRBJ1-4): NAGVMQNPRHLVRRRGQEARLRCSPMKGHSHVYWYRQLPEEGLKFMVYLQKENIIDESGMPKERFSAEFPKEGPSILRIQQVVRGDSAAYFCASSLNEKLFFGSGTQLSVL.

J is TRBJ2-3 and V is TRBV7-2, with 8 nucleotides matching TRBD2. The CDR3 sequence is 15 residues long. Germline trimming cut 2 bases from V and 8 bases from J; bases unmatched to any gene: 9. Germline V gene sequence: CDR1 SGHTA, CDR2 FQGNSA. The CDR3 is CASSLQRETSGTQYF. The CDR3 DNA is TGTGCCAGCAGCTTACAGCGGGAGACCTCCGGTACGCAGTATTTT.

This clonotype showed up many times. The chain has TRBV28 and TRBJ2-1; D uncertain. The CDR3 has 11 amino acids. Looked up from germline, CDR1 is MDHEN and CDR2 is SYDVKM. V lost 6 bases and J lost 14, with 14 bases in between. CDR3 amino acids: CASSSSWEEFF. CDR3 in DNA: TGTGCCAGCAGCTCATCGTGGGAAGAGTTCTTC.

The chain recombines TRBV7-9 with TRBJ2-7; D is possibly TRBD2 (6 bases). CDR1 is SEHNR and CDR2 is FQNEAQ in the germline V gene (reference sequence). This CDR3 spans 14 amino acids. Trimming took off 5 bases at V and 0 bases at J, with 11 bases between the two ends. Written as DNA, the CDR3 is TGTGCCAGCAGCCTGGGACTCCTCTCCTACGAGCAGTACTTC. As protein: CASSLGLLSYEQYF.